The 18 T cell receptor beta chains below all came from one sample that was sequenced in a study of identical twins listed by TCRdb under 2016. Library preparation employed 5' RACE. The listed sequencing device is Illumina HiSeq 2000. The raw public data were reprocessed by TCRdb itself: fastp quality trimming at Q25, MiXCR clonotype calling, in-frame beta chains only. Under each unique CDR3 protein, matching rows form one entry showing the most common genes and DNA. The table for this sample lists 350,000 to 400,000 distinct CDR3 sequences; 7% to 9.5% of them were counted only once. The ten top clones hold approximately 8.9% of the sample. The source material was naive T cells sorted from blood. This specimen's cell subset or site label, interpreted: cells isolated with a human naive T-cell isolation kit. The origin of the receptors is a woman aged 45-59 years in good health.

This clonotype was seen repeatedly, ten times or more. This sequence joins TRBV5-1 and TRBJ2-2; D not resolved. Germline V gene data show CDR1 as SGHRS and CDR2 as YFSETQ. Trimming left V 5 bases short and J 6 bases short, with 11 bases between. This CDR3 is built from 13 residues. As DNA, the CDR3 is TGCGCCAGCAGTTTGCAGGTCCCCGGGGAGCTGTTTTTT. It is translated as CASSLQVPGELFF. Complete variable domain (other parts from reference TRBV5-1 and TRBJ2-2): KAGVTQTPRYLIKTRGQQVTLSCSPISGHRSVSWYQQTPGQGLQFLFEYFSETQRNKGNFPGRFSGRQFSNSRSEMNVSTLELGDSALYLCASSLQVPGELFFGEGSRLTVL.

In its sample, this clonotype was seen a few times. The chain couples TRBV7-3 to TRBJ2-3; the D gene is possibly TRBD2 (6 bases). The CDR3 is 15 amino acids. Trimming cost V 0 bases and J 6 bases, with 13 bases left between them. Germline V CDR1 and CDR2: SGHTA, FQGTGA. CDR3 loop: CASSLTAAAGDTQYF. The CDR3 DNA reads as TGTGCCAGCAGCTTAACCGCGGCAGCGGGTGATACGCAGTATTTT.

This clonotype was observed a few times. The chain joins TRBV15 to TRBJ2-7; 7 bases are shared with TRBD1. The CDR3 loop spans 15 amino acids. The V gene end was trimmed by 6 bases and the J gene end by 6 bases; junction bases not matched to a gene: 14. Germline assignment: CDR1 LNHNV and CDR2 YYDKDF (reference sequence). The CDR3 DNA sequence: TGTGCCACCAGACCTGACAGGGTCGCTTCGAGCGAGCAGTACGTC. This translates into CATRPDRVASSEQYV.

V gene TRBV6-6 combines with J gene TRBJ1-5; 7 bases line up with TRBD1. CDR3 length: 13 residues. Looked up from germline, CDR1 is MNHNY and CDR2 is SVGAGI (reference sequence). Germline trimming cut 4 bases from V and 9 bases from J; bases unmatched to any gene: 6. DNA for the CDR3: TGTGCCAGCAGTTTACAGGGGATCTCGCCCCAGCATTTT. This encodes CASSLQGISPQHF.

Only a few counts were recorded for this clonotype. J is TRBJ2-1 and V is TRBV30; 7 nucleotides agree with TRBD1. The CDR3 consists of 13 residues. Looked up from germline, CDR1 is GTSNPN and CDR2 is SVGIG (reference sequence). V shed 1 base, J shed 8 bases, and the junction held 5 bases outside the gene matches. CDR3 sequence (DNA): TGTGCCTGGAGTGGGGACAGTCGGTATGAGCAGTTCTTC. This translates into CAWSGDSRYEQFF. Based on the CDR3 plus reference TRBV30 and TRBJ2-1, the full variable domain is SQTIHQWPATLVQPVGSPLSLECTVEGTSNPNLYWYRQAAGRGLQLLFYSVGIGQISSEVPQNLSASRPQDRQFILSSKKLLLSDSGFYLCAWSGDSRYEQFFGPGTRLTVL.

At least ten counts were recorded for this clonotype. The chain employs TRBV20-1 and TRBJ2-3; 10 bases map to TRBD2. The V gene's germline CDR1 is DFQATT and CDR2 SNEGSKA (reference sequence). The V gene end was trimmed by 0 bases and the J gene end by 2 bases; junction bases not matched to a gene: 8. CDR3 length: 17 residues. Here the CDR3 DNA reads TGCAGTGCTAGAGATATCAGGCTAGCGGGAGTCACAGATACGCAGTATTTT. Its protein is CSARDIRLAGVTDTQYF.

This clonotype occurred many times. This chain joins TRBV29-1 and TRBJ2-1; D gene uncertain. This CDR3 has 15 residues. With 0 bases removed from V and 6 bases from J, the gap between germline ends came to 15 bases. CDR1 and CDR2 from the germline V gene are SQVTM and ANQGSEA. CDR3 protein: CSVEDVREYGNEQFF. CDR3 DNA sequence: TGCAGCGTTGAAGATGTGCGAGAATACGGCAATGAGCAGTTCTTC.

The sample holds a few counts of this clonotype. The V call is TRBV4-1, the J call TRBJ1-5, with 11 bases identical to TRBD1. This CDR3 comprises 16 residues. Looked up from germline, CDR1 is MGHRA and CDR2 is YSYEKL. After removal of 2 bases from V and 4 bases from J, the junction contained 4 bases not matched to a gene. CDR3 in amino acids: CASSQFGQGANQPQHF. The CDR3 region has the DNA TGCGCCAGCAGCCAATTCGGACAGGGGGCAAATCAGCCCCAGCATTTT.

The V and J genes are TRBV12-3 or TRBV12-4 and TRBJ1-1, with a possible D match to TRBD1 (5 bases). The germline V and J ends were trimmed by 6 bases and 3 bases, with 17 bases remaining between them. The CDR3 is made up of 15 amino acids. CDR3 coding DNA: TGTGCCAGCAGCCTTGGGCCAGGGTCTCACACTGAAGCTTTCTTT. Residues: CASSLGPGSHTEAFF.

This clonotype was counted ten times or more. This rearrangement joins TRBV27 to TRBJ1-5; no clear D. CDR3 length equals 13 residues. The V gene lost 3 bases and the J gene lost 7 bases, with 10 bases spanning the gap. Germline loops: CDR1 MNHEY, CDR2 SMNVEV (reference sequence). The CDR3 DNA is TGTGCCAGCAGTTTCGGTCAGTTACAGCCCCAGCATTTT. It is translated as CASSFGQLQPQHF.

This clonotype was seen a handful of times. The chain is built from TRBV5-1 and TRBJ2-1; 8 nucleotides align to TRBD2. The germline gives CDR1 SGHRS, CDR2 YFSETQ. CDR3 length: 15 amino acids. V lost 4 bases to trimming and J lost 8 bases; unmatched junction nucleotides: 11. The chain's CDR3 is CASSDRLATVYEQFF. The CDR3 DNA reads TGCGCCAGCAGCGATCGACTAGCGACGGTTTATGAGCAGTTCTTC.

This clonotype was seen a handful of times. The chain joins TRBV19 to TRBJ1-5, with 9 bases identical to TRBD1. Trimming at V came to 5 bases and at J to 7 bases, leaving 3 bases not matched to a gene. Germline V CDR1 and CDR2: LNHDA, SQIVND (reference sequence). This CDR3 comprises 13 residues. CDR3 DNA sequence: TGTGCCAGTAGTGAAGGACAGGGGCAGCCCCAGCATTTT. It is translated as CASSEGQGQPQHF.

This clonotype was counted only a few times. The rearrangement uses TRBV5-1 and TRBJ1-1; the D gene is possibly TRBD1 (5 bases). Germline assignment: CDR1 SGHRS and CDR2 YFSETQ. CDR3 size: 17 residues. Trimming took 0 bases from V and 0 from J, leaving 15 bases between them. CDR3 in amino acids: CASSLVGTGLLNTEAFF. The CDR3 nucleotides are TGCGCCAGCAGCTTGGTTGGGACGGGGCTCTTGAACACTGAAGCTTTCTTT.

A few counts support this clonotype. The J gene is TRBJ2-2, the V gene TRBV20-1; 13 bases align to TRBD2. This CDR3 region has 15 residues. CDR1 is DFQATT and CDR2 is SNEGSKA in the germline V gene (reference sequence). The J segment lost 6 bases and the V segment lost 6 bases, leaving 7 bases of the junction unmatched. The CDR3 loop is CSASRTSGSAGELFF. CDR3 bases: TGCAGTGCCAGCAGGACTAGCGGGAGCGCCGGGGAGCTGTTTTTT.

This clonotype has just a few counts. The chain combines TRBV5-1 with TRBJ2-3; D perhaps matches TRBD1 (6 bases). This CDR3 is 16 amino acids long. The germline V and J ends were trimmed by 6 bases and 3 bases, with 20 bases remaining between them. Germline CDR1 and CDR2: SGHRS and YFSETQ. The CDR3 nucleotides read TGCGCCAGCAAAAGCTTAGGGGGAGTTGGAACAGATACGCAGTATTTT. Protein sequence: CASKSLGGVGTDTQYF.

This clonotype was counted many times. The chain couples TRBV7-8 to TRBJ1-2; TRBD1 agrees at 9 bases. J was trimmed by 4 bases and V by 6 bases; bases with no gene match: 9. CDR3 size: 15 residues. The germline gives CDR1 SGHVS, CDR2 FQNEAQ. CDR3 nucleotides: TGTGCCAGCAGAACGGGACAGGGAGATTCCTATGGCTACACCTTC. It encodes CASRTGQGDSYGYTF.

This clonotype was counted at least ten times. A junction end diverges from the germline sequence, so it may reflect a read error. The V call is TRBV5-1, the J call TRBJ2-1; D may be TRBD2 (5 bases). The length of the CDR3 is 12 residues. CDR1 is SGHRS, CDR2 YFSETQ, per germline. CDR3: CASSLEAGKEVF. The CDR3 nucleotides read TGCGCCAGCAGCTTGGAGGCGGGTAAGGAGGTCTTC.

The chain couples TRBV5-1 to TRBJ1-1; D is uncertain. Germline assignment: CDR1 SGHRS and CDR2 YFSETQ. Trimming took off 0 bases at V and 4 bases at J, with 10 bases between the two ends. The CDR3 runs 14 residues. This chain's CDR3 is CASSLDATGTEAFF. CDR3 DNA: TGCGCCAGCAGCTTGGATGCGACGGGCACTGAAGCTTTCTTT.